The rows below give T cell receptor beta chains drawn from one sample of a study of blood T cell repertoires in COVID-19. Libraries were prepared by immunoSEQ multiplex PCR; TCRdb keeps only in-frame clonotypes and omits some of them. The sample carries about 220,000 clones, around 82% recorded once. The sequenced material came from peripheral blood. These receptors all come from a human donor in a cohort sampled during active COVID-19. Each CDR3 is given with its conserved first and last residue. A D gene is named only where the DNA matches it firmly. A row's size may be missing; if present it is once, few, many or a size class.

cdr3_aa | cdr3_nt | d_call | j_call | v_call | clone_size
CASSLGTSGTDTQYF | TGTGCCAGCAGCTTGGGGACTAGCGGCACAGATACGCAGTATTTT | TRBD2 | TRBJ2-3 | TRBV7-2 | -
CASRAGTSGSQETQYF | TGTGCCAGCAGAGCCGGGACTAGCGGGTCCCAAGAGACCCAGTACTTC | TRBD2 | TRBJ2-5 | TRBV2 | once
CASSQEGAAGVESGELFF | TGTGCCAGCAGCCAAGAAGGGGCGGCGGGGGTCGAGTCCGGGGAGCTGTTTTTT | TRBD2 | TRBJ2-2 | TRBV4-2 | -
CVPVDVAYEQYF | TGCGTACCGGTAGATGTAGCCTACGAGCAGTACTTC | - | TRBJ2-7 | TRBV6-5 | -
CASSGLAGGRNEQFF | TGTGCCAGTAGCGGACTAGCGGGGGGGCGCAATGAGCAGTTCTTC | TRBD2 | TRBJ2-1 | TRBV19 | -
CATSDTGQGDGYTF | TGTGCCACCAGTGACACTGGACAGGGTGATGGCTACACCTTC | TRBD1 | TRBJ1-2 | TRBV24-1 | -
CATSEPGDTEAFF | TGTGCCACCAGTGAGCCGGGGGATACTGAAGCTTTCTTT | - | TRBJ1-1 | TRBV24-1 | -
CASSQGTTSGTDTQYF | TGTGCCAGCAGCCAAGGGACGACTAGCGGCACAGATACGCAGTATTTT | TRBD2 | TRBJ2-3 | TRBV4-2 | -
CASSPRGLDRADTQYF | TGCGCCAGCAGCCCTCGGGGACTGGACAGGGCAGATACGCAGTATTTT | TRBD1 | TRBJ2-3 | TRBV5-1 | -
CASSLGQGQKLFF | TGTGCCAGCAGCTTAGGACAGGGTCAAAAACTGTTTTTT | TRBD1 | TRBJ1-4 | TRBV7-9 | -
CASSTRTGGEDYGYTF | TGCGCCAGCAGCACCCGGACAGGGGGAGAGGACTATGGCTACACCTTC | TRBD1 | TRBJ1-2 | TRBV4-1 | -
CSARAGYGYTF | TGCAGTGCTAGAGCGGGATATGGCTACACCTTC | - | TRBJ1-2 | TRBV20-1 | many
CATSDRGRADTQYF | TGTGCCACCAGCGACAGGGGGAGGGCAGATACGCAGTATTTT | TRBD1 | TRBJ2-3 | TRBV24-1 | -